The 22 T cell receptor beta chains presented below share a single source sample, sequenced in a study of cytomegalovirus exposure and HLA in healthy donors. PCR primers comprised 60 Vbeta and 13 Jbeta primers. Some clones are missing from TCRdb's copy, which holds only in-frame ones; the method was immunoSEQ multiplex PCR. The table has around 80,000 clones, 62% seen once; the top ten hold approximately 4%. The source material was PBMCs. These receptors all come from a male donor in good health and CMV-seropositive.

This clone was recorded a few times. The rearrangement links TRBV28 to TRBJ2-1; 8 positions match TRBD2. This CDR3 has 15 amino acids. Trimming cost V 6 bases and J 0 bases; bases outside gene matches: 4. The V gene's germline CDR1 is MDHEN and CDR2 SYDVKM. In nucleotides, the CDR3 is TGTGCCAGCAGCCCGAGCGGGAGCTCCTACAATGAGCAGTTCTTC. This gives the protein CASSPSGSSYNEQFF.

About this clone itself: The same CDR3 also results from other DNA sequences found in this sample. This chain links TRBV9 with TRBJ2-1; D is unresolved. This CDR3 region has 13 residues. CDR1 and CDR2 (germline): SGDLS, YYNGEE. V lost 0 bases and J 5 bases, leaving 6 bases between the germline ends. The CDR3 sequence is CASSVAPDNEQFF. In nucleotides, the CDR3 is TGTGCCAGCAGCGTAGCTCCAGACAATGAGCAGTTCTTC.

The chain has TRBV12-1 and TRBJ1-5. TRBV12-1 corresponds to a pseudogene. The CDR3 has 15 amino acids. In DNA, the CDR3 is TGTGCCAGCAGCCGGACGGGGTTGATCGTCAGCCCCCAGCATTTT. Protein sequence: CASSRTGLIVSPQHF.

This clone was detected only a few times. The CDR3 DNA reads as TGTGCCAGCAGCCAACGGAGCGGGAGGTCCGGGGAGCTGTTTTTT. Its protein product is CASSQRSGRSGELFF. The gene calls are TRBV14 and TRBJ2-2, with 9 bases identical to TRBD2. The CDR3 runs to 15 residues. The V segment lost 2 bases and the J segment 6 bases; nucleotides outside the gene matches: 4. Germline lookup yields CDR1 SGHDN and CDR2 FVKESK.

This clone occurred a few times. This chain joins TRBV6-1 and TRBJ2-7; D unclear. V dropped 5 bases and J dropped 4 bases, with 12 bases sitting between them. Germline V lookup: CDR1 MNHNS, CDR2 SASEGT. The CDR3 loop spans 13 amino acids. As DNA, the CDR3 is TGTGCCAGCAGTTTCACAGAAGGTTACGAGCAGTACTTC. Translated: CASSFTEGYEQYF.

The chain links TRBV2 to TRBJ1-5; weak D call: TRBD1 (5 bases). The CDR3 covers 15 residues. From germline, CDR1 is SNHLY and CDR2 FYNNEI. V was shortened by 6 bases and J by 4 bases, with 16 bases between the two germline ends. CDR3 nucleotide sequence: TGTGCCAGCAGCGGTGACAGCCGAACGAATCAGCCCCAGCATTTT. Encoded protein: CASSGDSRTNQPQHF.

The genes are TRBV30 and TRBJ2-6; 10 nucleotides align to TRBD1. V lost 1 base, J lost 0 bases, and 3 bases stayed unmatched. The CDR3 totals 17 residues. Germline V gene data show CDR1 as GTSNPN and CDR2 as SVGIG (reference sequence). CDR3 nucleotide sequence: TGTGCCTGGAGTGGGGACAGGGGCTCCTCTGGGGCCAACGTCCTGACTTTC. Protein product: CAWSGDRGSSGANVLTF.

This clone came up a few times. The chain has TRBV5-4 and TRBJ2-3; tentatively, D is TRBD2 (7 bases). In germline, CDR1 is SGHNT, CDR2 YYREEE (reference sequence). This CDR3 comprises 16 residues. With 1 base removed from V and 3 bases from J, the gap between germline ends came to 15 bases. This chain's CDR3 is CASSLRGGLGTDTQYF. In DNA form, the CDR3 reads TGTGCCAGCAGCTTGAGGGGGGGGCTAGGAACAGATACGCAGTATTTT. The full variable domain, in which reference TRBV5-4 and TRBJ2-3 provide the parts outside the CDR3, is ETGVTQSPTHLIKTRGQQVTLRCSSQSGHNTVSWYQQALGQGPQFIFQYYREEENGRGNFPPRFSGLQFPNYSSELNVNALELDDSALYLCASSLRGGLGTDTQYFGPGTRLTVL.

The rearrangement links TRBV29-1 to TRBJ2-7, with TRBD1 matching over 7 bases. Per germline, CDR1 SQVTM and CDR2 ANQGSEA. V gave up 4 bases and J gave up 2 bases; unmatched junction bases: 8. The CDR3 is 14 residues long. Here the CDR3 reads CSVGGGRDPYEQYF. In DNA form, the CDR3 reads TGCAGCGTTGGAGGGGGCAGGGACCCCTACGAGCAGTACTTC.

The rearrangement links TRBV7-2 to TRBJ1-3, with no clear D. The CDR3 totals 15 residues. The germline V gene has CDR1 SGHTA and CDR2 FQGNSA. V was cut by 0 bases and J by 0 bases, with 6 bases left in between. The CDR3 nucleotides are TGTGCCAGCAGCTTAGCCAGGCACTCTGGAAACACCATATATTTT. Protein: CASSLARHSGNTIYF.

The rearrangement uses TRBV7-2 and TRBJ2-1; 8 bases are a match to TRBD2. The CDR3 loop spans 14 amino acids. V lost 2 bases and J lost 14; bases outside the gene matches: 11. Germline V CDR1 and CDR2: SGHTA, FQGNSA. DNA for the CDR3: TGTGCCAGCAGCTTAAAGCGAGCGGGAGACAGGAAGTTCTTC. Translating it yields CASSLKRAGDRKFF.

This sequence joins TRBV7-8 and TRBJ2-2, with 9 bases identical to TRBD1. V was clipped by 1 base and J by 2 bases; unmatched bases: 11. The CDR3 has 19 amino acids. The V gene's germline CDR1 is SGHVS and CDR2 FQNEAQ. The CDR3 DNA reads TGTGCCAGCAGCTTAGGCGGGACAGGGTCGGGGGCAAACACCGGGGAGCTGTTTTTT. Translating it yields CASSLGGTGSGANTGELFF.

This clone occurred once. The rearrangement joins TRBV10-3 to TRBJ1-2; TRBD1 is a possible D gene (6 bases). The CDR3 runs to 15 residues. Germline CDR1 ENHRY, CDR2 SYGVKD. V gave up 1 base and J gave up 1 base, with 10 bases separating them. CDR3 in DNA: TGTGCCATCAGTGAGTTTACAGGGTTTAACTATGGCTACACCTTC. It yields the protein CAISEFTGFNYGYTF.

The chain couples TRBV6-5 to TRBJ1-2; TRBD1 matches at 7 bases. The V and J ends lost 2 bases and 6 bases, in that order; junction bases with no gene match: 3. This CDR3 is built from 13 residues. The V gene's germline CDR1 is MNHEY and CDR2 SVGAGI. CDR3 DNA: TGTGCCAGCAGTTACAGGGGGCATAATGGCTACACCTTC. Residues: CASSYRGHNGYTF.

As DNA, the CDR3 is TGCGCCAGCAGCCAAGATCCCCAGGTTAGTGGTACTGAAGCTTTCTTT. Its protein is CASSQDPQVSGTEAFF. The chain couples TRBV4-1 to TRBJ1-1; D is unclear. CDR3 size: 16 residues. Trimming took off 0 bases at V and 5 bases at J, with 16 bases between the two ends. Germline V gives CDR1 MGHRA, CDR2 YSYEKL.

V and J are TRBV28 and TRBJ1-2; D not certain. Germline V gene sequence: CDR1 MDHEN, CDR2 SYDVKM. This CDR3 has 11 amino acids. Between the trimmed V and J ends, which lost 5 bases and 5 bases, there was a span of 6 bases. The CDR3 DNA follows: TGTGCCAGCAGTCCAGGATATGGCTACACCTTC. Amino acids: CASSPGYGYTF.

There are a few counts of this clone. The V gene is TRBV4-2, the J gene TRBJ2-1; 7 nucleotides align to TRBD2. Germline V gene data show CDR1 as LGHNA and CDR2 as YNFKEQ. V shed 0 bases and J 4 bases; nucleotides not matched to a gene: 3. The CDR3 sequence is 15 residues long. The CDR3 spells CASSQDGDYYNEQFF. In DNA form, the CDR3 reads TGTGCCAGCAGCCAAGACGGGGACTATTACAATGAGCAGTTCTTC.

This chain uses TRBV9 with TRBJ2-3; TRBD2 aligns across 8 bases. V lost 0 bases to trimming and J lost 2 bases; unmatched junction nucleotides: 2. The germline CDR1 and CDR2 sequences are SGDLS and YYNGEE. There are 15 residues in the CDR3. The CDR3 here is CASSVASGYTDTQYF. DNA for the CDR3: TGTGCCAGCAGCGTAGCTAGCGGGTACACAGATACGCAGTATTTT.

This clone was found a few times. This rearrangement joins TRBV7-8 to TRBJ1-5, with D perhaps matching TRBD1 (5 bases). Germline V CDR1 and CDR2: SGHVS, FQNEAQ. Trimming took 1 base from V and 5 from J, leaving 9 bases between them. The CDR3 loop spans 14 amino acids. The CDR3 sequence: CASSLDQGYQPQHF. CDR3 DNA: TGTGCCAGCAGCTTAGATCAGGGCTATCAGCCCCAGCATTTT.

The CDR3 coding sequence is TGTGCCAGCAGTAGCGGGGGGGCAAATACGCAGTATTTT. It encodes CASSSGGANTQYF. This rearrangement joins TRBV6-5 to TRBJ2-3; 10 bases line up with TRBD2. J lost 7 bases, V lost 5 bases, and 3 bases had no gene match. CDR1 and CDR2 from the germline V gene are MNHEY and SVGAGI. This CDR3 is built from 13 residues.

The chain combines TRBV4-2 with TRBJ2-2; the match to TRBD1 covers 8 bases. CDR1 is LGHNA, CDR2 YNFKEQ, per germline. The CDR3 spans 18 residues. J gave up 5 bases and V 0 bases, and 11 bases lay outside the gene matches. The CDR3 DNA follows: TGTGCCAGCAGCCAAGATAACCCGTCAGGGGGCTATACCGGGGAGCTGTTTTTT. Its protein product is CASSQDNPSGGYTGELFF.

V usage is TRBV19 and J usage is TRBJ2-7; the D gene is possibly TRBD1 (5 bases). The CDR3 consists of 14 residues. Between the trimmed V and J ends, which lost 3 bases and 2 bases, there was a span of 11 bases. CDR1 is LNHDA, CDR2 SQIVND, per germline (reference sequence). In DNA form, the CDR3 reads TGTGCCAGTAGTATTACCGCAGGGACCTACGAGCAGTACTTC. It encodes CASSITAGTYEQYF.